This TCR beta chain comes out of a study of blood T cell repertoires in COVID-19 (dated by TCRdb to between 2020 and 2021). About the full investigation: Samples covering the acute and convalescent phases of COVID-19 were provided by collaborators in the United States, Italy and Spain. The prospective study material was composed of cDNA or gDNA derived from T cells, B-cell-depleted T cells, or PBMCs. A freely available public database, intended as a resource for researchers studying the immune response to SARS-CoV-2, is where the repertoires were released. The samples were drawn from two sources: the first 160 participants of the ongoing ImmuneRACE study, and 1,000 to 1,500 subjects contributed by 6 global collaborators. Sample metadata almost always included a de-identified subject ID, COVID-19 status, age in years and sex. Subjects who had been exposed to COVID-19, were actively infected with it, or had recovered from it provided the deeply sampled blood TCRbeta repertoires that made up the dataset. Where available, HLA class I and class II types were obtained from metadata supplied by the sample provider rather than from assay-based typing.

Each collaborating institution followed its own protocols to collect whole blood in K2EDTA tubes. For TCRbeta analysis, collaborators shipped samples in one of three forms: frozen whole blood, isolated PBMCs, or DNA extracted from either of those sample types. Measured from the cysteine to the phenylalanine, the CDR3 is 14 residues long. The sequence is cut down to CDR3 DNA, 42 bases in frame from base 1. Based on the germline V gene, the CDR1 and CDR2 sequences are MNHEY and SVGAGI. Deletion took 5 bases off V and 5 bases off J, with a span of 15 bases between the germline ends. Overall study outcomes, separate from this receptor: How much clinical and demographic metadata was included differed by source and by participant, and the metadata was provided uncurated.

The immunoSEQ Assay, a bias-controlled multiplex PCR, was used to amplify TCRbeta CDR3 regions from genomic DNA. On the study's bioinformatics: The number of nucleated cells in each sample was estimated from the amplification of reference gene primers within the assay. Sequence reads were collapsed and filtered to measure the absolute abundance of every unique TCRbeta CDR3 rearrangement. For each sample, productive Simpson clonality was calculated by taking the square root of Simpson's diversity index across productive rearrangements. TCRdb re-hosts the immuneACCESS table, in-frame sequences only. Its copies lack some clones; in the studies checked, an unresolved V gene accounts for under half of them, and the cause for the rest is not known. V and J calls and clone size come straight from that table; D and trimming were deduced from the DNA. Present in this sample are over 100,000 clones, over 70% of which were seen just once. Of the sample, 2% to 3% is held by the ten largest clones.

A word on this clone: Which antigen it targets is not known. No quality values exist for individual bases; no much larger clone is one base distant.

The chain is encoded by TRBV6-5 joined to TRBJ1-1; the D gene lacks a confident call. The sample consisted of peripheral blood. This TCR derives from a man aged 45-65 years with active COVID-19. The CDR3 protein sequence reads: CASSPPGGGTEAFF. The DNA is as follows: TGTGCCAGCAGTCCCCCTGGTGGAGGGACTGAAGCTTTCTTT.